These 7 T cell receptor beta chains originate from one sample sequenced in a study of T cell responses to AZD1222 COVID-19 vaccine. Produced via immunoSEQ multiplex PCR; TCRdb's table is partial and in-frame only. This table holds over 65,000 clones, just over 90% found once. The sequences come from peripheral blood, collected on day 0 of MenACWY control vaccination. The receptors were gathered from an adult in good health.

The CDR3 spells CASSTQGAGQPQHF. CDR3 nucleotides: TGTGCCAGCAGCACACAGGGGGCAGGGCAGCCCCAGCATTTT. The chain is built from TRBV2 and TRBJ1-5; TRBD1 matches at 9 bases. J lost 7 bases, V lost 6 bases, and 7 bases had no gene match. The CDR3 is 14 residues long. In germline, CDR1 is SNHLY, CDR2 FYNNEI.

This chain uses TRBV29-1 with TRBJ1-2; perhaps TRBD1 as D (5 bases). The CDR3 is 12 amino acids. Germline V lookup: CDR1 SQVTM, CDR2 ANQGSEA. The V and J ends lost 6 bases and 0 bases respectively, with 8 bases between them. In nucleotides, the CDR3 is TGCAGCGTCAGACAGACTAACTATGGCTACACCTTC. Residues: CSVRQTNYGYTF.

The chain carries TRBV5-1 and TRBJ2-5; D unresolved. This CDR3 has 14 amino acids. V was clipped by 1 base and J by 1 base, with 8 bases between them. Germline loops: CDR1 SGHRS, CDR2 YFSETQ. The CDR3 sequence is CASSLTATQETQYF. The CDR3 coding sequence is TGCGCCAGCAGCTTGACGGCCACCCAAGAGACCCAGTACTTC.

V is TRBV12-3 or TRBV12-4 and J is TRBJ2-7; D is uncertain. Trimming cost V 6 bases and J 4 bases, with 10 bases left between them. There are 12 residues in the CDR3. CDR3 sequence: CASSAGLYEQYF. The CDR3 DNA is TGTGCCAGCAGCGCCGGCTTATACGAGCAGTACTTC.

The chain combines TRBV11-2 with TRBJ2-3; D ambiguous. V gave up 5 bases and J gave up 4 bases, with 7 bases separating them. The length of the CDR3 is 12 residues. Germline CDR1 and CDR2: SGHAT and FQNNGV. This CDR3 is CASSLWADTQYF. For the CDR3, the DNA is TGTGCCAGCAGCCTATGGGCAGATACGCAGTATTTT. The full variable domain, rest sourced from reference TRBV11-2 and TRBJ2-3, is EAGVAQSPRYKIIEKRQSVAFWCNPISGHATLYWYQQILGQGPKLLIQFQNNGVVDDSQLPKDRFSAERLKGVDSTLKIQPAKLEDSAVYLCASSLWADTQYFGPGTRLTVL.

The CDR3 region is CASSSGDIQETQYF. The CDR3 nucleotides read TGTGCCAGTAGTTCGGGGGACATACAAGAGACCCAGTACTTC. The rearrangement links TRBV19 to TRBJ2-5; D may match TRBD1 or TRBD2 (6 bases each). This CDR3 region has 14 residues. With 5 bases removed from V and 2 bases from J, the gap between germline ends came to 12 bases. Germline lookup yields CDR1 LNHDA and CDR2 SQIVND (reference sequence).

The chain combines TRBV15 with TRBJ2-2; 11 bases are shared with TRBD2. The CDR3 spans 18 residues. Germline CDR1 LNHNV, CDR2 YYDKDF (reference sequence). The trim removed 1 base at V and 4 bases at J, leaving 8 bases unmatched. DNA for the CDR3: TGTGCCACCAGCAGAGGTCTTCGGACTAGCGGGTTCACCGGGGAGCTGTTTTTT. Translation gives CATSRGLRTSGFTGELFF.